This T cell receptor beta chain originates from a study of response to subunit inactivated influenza vaccine. Study conclusions and caveats: Authors suggested that a seasonal influenza vaccination recruits few new T cells each time.

This clonotype was picked up a small number of times. Its target is not known. Trimming cost V 3 bases and J 9 bases, with 15 bases left between them. The CDR3 runs to 14 residues. Germline V gene data show CDR1 as SEHNR and CDR2 as FQNEAQ (reference sequence). TCRdb reanalysed the RT-PCR reads using MiXCR and keeps one entry per CDR3 protein. The data contain about 570,000 distinct CDR3 sequences, around 10% of them singletons. The sample was also linked to a second study, of T cells expressing NK-cell markers. Turning to that study: The authors made TCR beta cDNA libraries by 5'RACE template switching. This switching added a universal primer site and UMIs. In about 6 donors, dominant CD3+CD56+NKG2C+ clonotypes ranked among the top 10 CD8+ clonotypes.

The clonotype was recovered from a man aged 45 to 65 who received an inactivated influenza vaccine. The sequences come from PBMCs from blood, collected on the day of vaccination. The genes are TRBV7-9 and TRBJ2-1; possibly TRBD2 for D (6 bases). The CDR3 reads CASSFTGVLGEQFF. In DNA, the CDR3 is TGTGCCAGCAGCTTCACGGGAGTGCTTGGTGAGCAGTTCTTC.